This T cell receptor beta chain derives from a study of post-analysis software for immune sequencing data. Study-wide results and limits: In patients, five TRBV segments were more frequent than in controls, with TRBV5-6, TRBV5-1 and TRBV20-1 among them.

cDNA libraries of TCR beta carried unique molecular identifiers. TCRdb fed the PCR reads into MiXCR, producing one record per CDR3 protein. Here the sample spans approximately 400,000 distinct CDR3 sequences, 30% to 45% being singletons. Deletions cut 0 bases from V and 4 bases from J, with 10 bases between. The CDR3 extends over 14 amino acids. Germline CDR1 reads SGHRS; CDR2 reads YFSETQ. This clonotype was seen more than once but under ten times. The antigen is undetermined. Sequencing was done on a sample of blood. This chain joins TRBV5-1 and TRBJ2-5; no clear D gene. This clonotype was obtained from a girl under 18 with multiple sclerosis. The CDR3 DNA sequence: TGCGCCAGCAGCTTGGTGTTTGAAGGAGAGACCCAGTACTTC. It encodes CASSLVFEGETQYF.